This TCR beta chain was retrieved from a study of pediatric ulcerative colitis. General study findings and limits: Acute severe colitis showed lower rectal diversity from clonal expansions.

As for this clone: No antigen is known for it.

At colonoscopy, a blood sample was also collected. The protocol was immunoSEQ multiplex PCR, while the TCRdb copy is restricted to in-frame clones and leaves out a portion. The data contain fewer than 6,500 clones, approximately 89% of them singletons. From germline, CDR1 is MNHNS and CDR2 SASEGT. Trimming cost V 2 bases and J 4 bases; bases outside gene matches: 3. This CDR3 has 15 residues. The chain joins TRBV6-1 to TRBJ2-2; 8 bases are shared with TRBD1. This sequence originates from a girl aged 5-17 years who was a control in a study of pediatric ulcerative colitis. The sample comprised blood. This CDR3 reads CASSELTGGTGELFF. The CDR3 nucleotides read TGTGCCAGCAGTGAACTAACAGGGGGCACCGGGGAGCTGTTTTTT.